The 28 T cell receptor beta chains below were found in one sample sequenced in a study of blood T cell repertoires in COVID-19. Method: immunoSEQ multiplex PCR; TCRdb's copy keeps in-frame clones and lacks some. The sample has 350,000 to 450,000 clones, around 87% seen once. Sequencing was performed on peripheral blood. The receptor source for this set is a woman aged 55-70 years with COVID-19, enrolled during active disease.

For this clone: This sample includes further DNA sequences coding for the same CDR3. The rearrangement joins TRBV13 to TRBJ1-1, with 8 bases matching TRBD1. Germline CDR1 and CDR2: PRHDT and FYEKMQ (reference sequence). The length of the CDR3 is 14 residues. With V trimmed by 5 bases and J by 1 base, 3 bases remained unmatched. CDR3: CASSRGQGNTEAFF. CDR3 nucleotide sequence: TGTGCCAGCAGCCGTGGACAGGGGAACACTGAAGCTTTCTTT.

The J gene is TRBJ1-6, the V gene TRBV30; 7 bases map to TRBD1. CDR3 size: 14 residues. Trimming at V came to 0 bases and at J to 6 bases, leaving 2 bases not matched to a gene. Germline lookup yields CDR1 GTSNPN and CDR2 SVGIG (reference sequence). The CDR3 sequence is CAWSVNRGNSPLHF. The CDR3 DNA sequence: TGTGCCTGGAGTGTAAACAGGGGTAATTCACCCCTCCACTTT.

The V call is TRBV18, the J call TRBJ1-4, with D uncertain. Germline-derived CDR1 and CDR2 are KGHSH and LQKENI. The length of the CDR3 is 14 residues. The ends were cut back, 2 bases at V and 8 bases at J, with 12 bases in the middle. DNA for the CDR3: TGTGCCAGCTCACCAGGGAGGGAACGGGAAAAACTGTTTTTT. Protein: CASSPGREREKLFF.

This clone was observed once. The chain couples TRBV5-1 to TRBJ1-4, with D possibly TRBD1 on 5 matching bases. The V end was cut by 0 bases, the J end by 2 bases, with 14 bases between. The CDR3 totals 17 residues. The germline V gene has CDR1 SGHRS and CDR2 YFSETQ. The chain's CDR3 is CASSLDHRTLTNEKLFF. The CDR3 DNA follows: TGCGCCAGCAGCTTGGATCACAGGACGTTGACTAATGAAAAACTGTTTTTT. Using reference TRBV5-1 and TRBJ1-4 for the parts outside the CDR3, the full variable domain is KAGVTQTPRYLIKTRGQQVTLSCSPISGHRSVSWYQQTPGQGLQFLFEYFSETQRNKGNFPGRFSGRQFSNSRSEMNVSTLELGDSALYLCASSLDHRTLTNEKLFFGSGTQLSVL.

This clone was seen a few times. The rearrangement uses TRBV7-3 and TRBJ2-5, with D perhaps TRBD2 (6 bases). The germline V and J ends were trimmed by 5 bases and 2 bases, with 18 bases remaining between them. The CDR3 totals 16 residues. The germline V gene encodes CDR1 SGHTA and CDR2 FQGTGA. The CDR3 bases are TGTGCCAGCAGCCTCGGGGGAGTGGTACAGCAAGAGACCCAGTACTTC. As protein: CASSLGGVVQQETQYF.

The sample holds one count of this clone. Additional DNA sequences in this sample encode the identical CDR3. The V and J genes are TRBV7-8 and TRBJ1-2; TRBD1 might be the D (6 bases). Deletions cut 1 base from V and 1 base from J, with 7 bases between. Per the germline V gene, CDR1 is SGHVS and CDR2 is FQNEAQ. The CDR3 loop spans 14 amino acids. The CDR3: CASSLVGHNYGYTF. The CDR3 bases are TGTGCCAGCAGCTTAGTGGGACATAACTATGGCTACACCTTC.

The CDR3 region has the DNA TGTGCCAGCAGCCGTCGCGCTAGCGGGGGGGCTGGCGGGGAGCTGTTTTTT. Translating it yields CASSRRASGGAGGELFF. The chain carries TRBV3-1 (or the pseudogene TRBV3-2) and TRBJ2-2; 12 bases are shared with TRBD2. The CDR3 contains 17 residues. Trimming took 4 bases from V and 7 from J; bases not matched to a gene: 10. CDR1 and CDR2 from the germline V gene are LGHDT and YNNKEL (reference sequence).

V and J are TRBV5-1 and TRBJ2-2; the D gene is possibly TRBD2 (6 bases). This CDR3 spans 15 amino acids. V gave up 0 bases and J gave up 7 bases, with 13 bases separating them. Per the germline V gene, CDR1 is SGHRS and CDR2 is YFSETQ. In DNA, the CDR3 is TGCGCCAGCAGCTTGGCCGGGGGACGCGTCGGGGAGCTGTTTTTT. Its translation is CASSLAGGRVGELFF.

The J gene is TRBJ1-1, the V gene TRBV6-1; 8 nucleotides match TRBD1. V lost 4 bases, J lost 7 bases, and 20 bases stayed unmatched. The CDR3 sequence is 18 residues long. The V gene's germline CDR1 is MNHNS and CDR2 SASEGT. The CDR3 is CASSGQLTGTGAGGEAFF. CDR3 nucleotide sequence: TGTGCCAGCAGTGGCCAGTTAACCGGGACAGGCGCCGGGGGTGAAGCTTTCTTT.

Here the CDR3 reads CASSQVVATGVRGYTF. CDR3 nucleotides: TGTGCCAGCAGCCAAGTCGTGGCGACAGGTGTCCGCGGCTACACCTTC. V and J are TRBV14 and TRBJ1-2, with TRBD1 as a possible D gene (6 bases). V lost 1 base, J lost 8 bases, and 20 bases lay in between. Germline V gene lookup returns CDR1 SGHDN and CDR2 FVKESK. This CDR3 has 16 amino acids.

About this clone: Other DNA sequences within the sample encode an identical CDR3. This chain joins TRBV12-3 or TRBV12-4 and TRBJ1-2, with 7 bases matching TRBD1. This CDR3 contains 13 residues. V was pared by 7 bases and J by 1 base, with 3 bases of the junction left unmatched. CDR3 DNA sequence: TGTGCCAGCAAACAGGGGATTAACTATGGCTACACCTTC. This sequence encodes CASKQGINYGYTF.

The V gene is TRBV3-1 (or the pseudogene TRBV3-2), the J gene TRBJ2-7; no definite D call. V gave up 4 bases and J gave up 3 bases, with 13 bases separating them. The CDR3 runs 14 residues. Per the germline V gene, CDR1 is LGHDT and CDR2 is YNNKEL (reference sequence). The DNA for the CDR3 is TGTGCCAGCAGCCTCCTACCGGGTTTCTACGAGCAGTACTTC. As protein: CASSLLPGFYEQYF.

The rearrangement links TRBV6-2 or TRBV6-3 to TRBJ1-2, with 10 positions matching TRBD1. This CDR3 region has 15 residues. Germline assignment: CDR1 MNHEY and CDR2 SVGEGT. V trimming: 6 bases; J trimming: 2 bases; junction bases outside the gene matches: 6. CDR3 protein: CASSDRGRSNYGYTF. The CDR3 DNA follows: TGTGCCAGCAGCGACAGGGGGCGTTCAAACTATGGCTACACCTTC.

In nucleotides, the CDR3 is TGCGCCAGCAGCTTGGATAAGGACAGGGGAGGTTCACCCCTCCACTTT. This translates into CASSLDKDRGGSPLHF. The rearrangement joins TRBV5-1 to TRBJ1-6, with TRBD1 matching over 9 bases. J gave up 9 bases and V 0 bases, and 7 bases lay outside the gene matches. This CDR3 spans 16 amino acids. From germline, CDR1 is SGHRS and CDR2 YFSETQ.

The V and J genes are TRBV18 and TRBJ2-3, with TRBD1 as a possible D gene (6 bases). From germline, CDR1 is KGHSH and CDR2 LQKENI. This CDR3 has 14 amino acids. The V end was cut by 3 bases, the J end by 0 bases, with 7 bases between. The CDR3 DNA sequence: TGTGCCAGCTCACCGGGGGCTAGCACAGATACGCAGTATTTT. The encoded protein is CASSPGASTDTQYF.

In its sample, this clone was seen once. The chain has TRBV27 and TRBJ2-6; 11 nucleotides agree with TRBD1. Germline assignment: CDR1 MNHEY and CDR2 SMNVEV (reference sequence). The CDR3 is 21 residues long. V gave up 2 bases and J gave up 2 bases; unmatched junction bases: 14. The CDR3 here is CASSLLWGQGVVKPGANVLTF. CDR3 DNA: TGTGCCAGCAGTTTACTATGGGGACAGGGGGTGGTGAAGCCTGGGGCCAACGTCCTGACTTTC.

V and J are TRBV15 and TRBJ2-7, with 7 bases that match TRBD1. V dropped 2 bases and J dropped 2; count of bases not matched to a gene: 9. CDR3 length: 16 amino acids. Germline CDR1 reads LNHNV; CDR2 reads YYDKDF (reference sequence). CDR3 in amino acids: CATSRPGEGQTYEQYF. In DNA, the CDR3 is TGTGCCACCAGCAGACCCGGAGAGGGACAGACCTACGAGCAGTACTTC.

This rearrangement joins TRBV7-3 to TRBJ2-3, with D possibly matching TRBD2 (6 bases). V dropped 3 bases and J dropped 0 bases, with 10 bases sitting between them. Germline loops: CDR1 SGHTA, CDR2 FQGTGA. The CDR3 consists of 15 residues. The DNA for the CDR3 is TGTGCCAGCAGCTTGGACGGGGGTAGCACAGATACGCAGTATTTT. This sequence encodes CASSLDGGSTDTQYF.

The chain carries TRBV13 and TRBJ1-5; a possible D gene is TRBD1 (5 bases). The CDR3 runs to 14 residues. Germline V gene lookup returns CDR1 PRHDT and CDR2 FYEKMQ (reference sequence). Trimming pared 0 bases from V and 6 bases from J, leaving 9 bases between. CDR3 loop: CASSLGQGGQPQHF. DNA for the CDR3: TGTGCCAGCAGCTTAGGGCAGGGCGGTCAGCCCCAGCATTTT.

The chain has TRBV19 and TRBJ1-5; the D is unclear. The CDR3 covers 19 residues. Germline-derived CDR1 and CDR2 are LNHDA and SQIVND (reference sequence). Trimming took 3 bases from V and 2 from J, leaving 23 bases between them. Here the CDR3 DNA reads TGTGCCAGTAGTATGGGAGAGAAAGTCTACTATTCGGGCAATCAGCCCCAGCATTTT. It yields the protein CASSMGEKVYYSGNQPQHF.

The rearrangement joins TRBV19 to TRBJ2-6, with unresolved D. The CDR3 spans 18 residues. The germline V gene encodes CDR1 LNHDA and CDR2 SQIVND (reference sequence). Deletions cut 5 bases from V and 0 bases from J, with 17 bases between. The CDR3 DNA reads TGTGCCAGTAGTGTGACGGGTGGTGGAACCTCTGGGGCCAACGTCCTGACTTTC. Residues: CASSVTGGGTSGANVLTF.

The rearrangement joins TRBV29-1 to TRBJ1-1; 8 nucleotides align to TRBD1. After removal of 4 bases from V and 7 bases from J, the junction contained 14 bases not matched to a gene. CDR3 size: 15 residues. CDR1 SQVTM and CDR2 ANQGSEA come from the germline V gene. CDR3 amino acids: CSVGEGRGLSVEAFF. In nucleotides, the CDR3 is TGCAGCGTTGGAGAAGGCAGGGGGCTCAGTGTTGAAGCTTTCTTT. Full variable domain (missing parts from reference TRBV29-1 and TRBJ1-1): SAVISQKPSRDICQRGTSLTIQCQVDSQVTMMFWYRQQPGQSLTLIATANQGSEATYESGFVIDKFPISRPNLTFSTLTVSNMSPEDSSIYLCSVGEGRGLSVEAFFGQGTRLTVV.

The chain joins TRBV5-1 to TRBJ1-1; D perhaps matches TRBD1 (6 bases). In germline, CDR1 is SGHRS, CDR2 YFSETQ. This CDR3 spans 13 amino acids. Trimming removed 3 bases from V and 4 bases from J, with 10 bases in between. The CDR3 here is CASSSRGGTEAFF. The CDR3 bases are TGCGCCAGCAGCTCCAGGGGTGGCACTGAAGCTTTCTTT.

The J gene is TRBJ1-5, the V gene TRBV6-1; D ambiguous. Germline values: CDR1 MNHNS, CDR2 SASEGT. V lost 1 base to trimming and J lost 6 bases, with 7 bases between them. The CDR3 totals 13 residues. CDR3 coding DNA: TGTGCCAGCAGTGAAGTTGAGGGTCAGCCCCAGCATTTT. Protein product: CASSEVEGQPQHF.

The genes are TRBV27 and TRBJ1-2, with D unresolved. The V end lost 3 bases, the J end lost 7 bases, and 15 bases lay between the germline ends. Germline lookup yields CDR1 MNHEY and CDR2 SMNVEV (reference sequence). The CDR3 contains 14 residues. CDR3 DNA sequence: TGTGCCAGCAGTTTCACACCACTAACTATTGGCTACACCTTC. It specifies CASSFTPLTIGYTF.

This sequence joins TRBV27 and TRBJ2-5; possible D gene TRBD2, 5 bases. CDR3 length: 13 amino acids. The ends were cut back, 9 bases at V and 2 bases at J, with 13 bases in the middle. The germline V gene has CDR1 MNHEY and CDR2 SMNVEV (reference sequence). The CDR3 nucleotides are TGTGCCAGTTCCCCGGGCGGGCAAGAGACCCAGTACTTC. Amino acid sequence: CASSPGGQETQYF.

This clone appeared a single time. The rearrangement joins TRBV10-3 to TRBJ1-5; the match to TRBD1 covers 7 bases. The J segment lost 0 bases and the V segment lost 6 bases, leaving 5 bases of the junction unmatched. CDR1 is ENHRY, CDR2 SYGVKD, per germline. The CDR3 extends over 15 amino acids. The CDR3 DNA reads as TGTGCCATCAGCGAGGGACAGCCTAGCAATCAGCCCCAGCATTTT. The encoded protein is CAISEGQPSNQPQHF.

The CDR3 spells CSAKLGQGAYNYGYTF. CDR3 DNA: TGCAGCGCCAAACTAGGACAGGGGGCTTACAACTATGGCTACACCTTC. The chain recombines TRBV29-1 with TRBJ1-2; 11 positions agree with TRBD1. V lost 7 bases to trimming and J lost 2 bases; unmatched junction nucleotides: 12. CDR1 is SQVTM and CDR2 is ANQGSEA in the germline V gene. This CDR3 has 16 residues.